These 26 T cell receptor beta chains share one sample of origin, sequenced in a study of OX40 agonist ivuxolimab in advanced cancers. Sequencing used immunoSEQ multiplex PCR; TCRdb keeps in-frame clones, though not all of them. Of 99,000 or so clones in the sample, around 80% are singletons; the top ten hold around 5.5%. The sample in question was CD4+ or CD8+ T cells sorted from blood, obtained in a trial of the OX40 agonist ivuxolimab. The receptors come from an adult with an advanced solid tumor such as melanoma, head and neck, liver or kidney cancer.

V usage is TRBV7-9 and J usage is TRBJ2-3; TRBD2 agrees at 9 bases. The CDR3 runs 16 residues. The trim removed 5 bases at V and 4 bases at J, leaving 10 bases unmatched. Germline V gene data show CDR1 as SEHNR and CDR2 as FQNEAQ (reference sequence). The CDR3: CASSPRAGGQADTQYF. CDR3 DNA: TGTGCCAGCAGCCCAAGGGCGGGGGGGCAGGCAGATACGCAGTATTTT. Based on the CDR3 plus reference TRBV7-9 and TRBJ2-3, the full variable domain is DTGVSQNPRHKITKRGQNVTFRCDPISEHNRLYWYRQTLGQGPEFLTYFQNEAQLEKSRLLSDRFSAERPKGSFSTLEIQRTEQGDSAMYLCASSPRAGGQADTQYFGPGTRLTVL.

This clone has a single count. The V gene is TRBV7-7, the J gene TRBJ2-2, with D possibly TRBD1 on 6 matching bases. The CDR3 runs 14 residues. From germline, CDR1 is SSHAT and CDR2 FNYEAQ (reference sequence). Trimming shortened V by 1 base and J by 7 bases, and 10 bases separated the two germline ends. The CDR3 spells CASSLGTEHGELFF. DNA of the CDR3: TGTGCCAGCAGCTTAGGGACAGAGCACGGGGAGCTGTTTTTT.

The CDR3 region is CASSLSTMGAEAFF. CDR3 DNA sequence: TGTGCCAGCAGCCTCTCGACCATGGGGGCTGAAGCTTTCTTT. V gene TRBV7-6 combines with J gene TRBJ1-1, with D possibly TRBD1 on 5 matching bases. Trimming left V 5 bases short and J 6 bases short, with 16 bases between. CDR1 and CDR2 (germline): SGHVS, FNYEAQ. The CDR3 consists of 14 residues.

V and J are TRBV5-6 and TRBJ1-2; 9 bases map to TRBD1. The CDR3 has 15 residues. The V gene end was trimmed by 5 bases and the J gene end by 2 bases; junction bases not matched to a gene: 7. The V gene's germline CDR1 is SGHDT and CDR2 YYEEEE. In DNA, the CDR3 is TGTGCCAGCAGACCGGGGGGACAGGGAAACTATGGCTACACCTTC. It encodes CASRPGGQGNYGYTF.

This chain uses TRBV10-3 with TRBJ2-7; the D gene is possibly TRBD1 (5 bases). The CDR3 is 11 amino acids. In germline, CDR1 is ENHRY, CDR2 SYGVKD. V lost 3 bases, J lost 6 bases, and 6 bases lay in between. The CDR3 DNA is TGTGCCATCAGTGAAGGGGTCGAGCAGTACTTC. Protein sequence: CAISEGVEQYF.

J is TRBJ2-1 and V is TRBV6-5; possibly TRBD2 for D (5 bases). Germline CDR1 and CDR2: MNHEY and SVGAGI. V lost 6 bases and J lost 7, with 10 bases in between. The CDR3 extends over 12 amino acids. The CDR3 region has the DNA TGTGCCAGCAGCCGTACTAGAAATGAGCAGTTCTTC. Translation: CASSRTRNEQFF.

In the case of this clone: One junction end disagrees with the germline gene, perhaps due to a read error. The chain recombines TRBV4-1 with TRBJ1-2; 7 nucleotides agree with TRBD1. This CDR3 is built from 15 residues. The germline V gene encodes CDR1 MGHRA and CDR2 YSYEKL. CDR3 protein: CASSQDGQESYGYAF. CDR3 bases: TGCGCCAGCAGCCAAGACGGACAGGAGAGCTATGGCTACGCCTTC.

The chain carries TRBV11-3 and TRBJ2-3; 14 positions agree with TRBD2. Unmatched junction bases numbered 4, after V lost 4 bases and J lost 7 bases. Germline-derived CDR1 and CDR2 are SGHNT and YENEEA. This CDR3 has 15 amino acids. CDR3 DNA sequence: TGTGCCAGCAGCTCGGGACTAGCGGGAGTGAATACGCAGTATTTT. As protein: CASSSGLAGVNTQYF.

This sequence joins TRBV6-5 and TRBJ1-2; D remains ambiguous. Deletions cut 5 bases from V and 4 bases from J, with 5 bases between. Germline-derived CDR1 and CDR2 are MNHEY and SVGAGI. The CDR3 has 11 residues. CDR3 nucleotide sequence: TGTGCCAGCAGTCCTTTCTATGGCTACACCTTC. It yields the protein CASSPFYGYTF.

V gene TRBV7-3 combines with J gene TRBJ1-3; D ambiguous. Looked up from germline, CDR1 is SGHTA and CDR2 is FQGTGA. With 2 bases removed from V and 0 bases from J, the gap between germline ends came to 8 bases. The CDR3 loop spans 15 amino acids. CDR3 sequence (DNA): TGTGCCAGCAGCTTATCATCTCACTCTGGAAACACCATATATTTT. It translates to CASSLSSHSGNTIYF.

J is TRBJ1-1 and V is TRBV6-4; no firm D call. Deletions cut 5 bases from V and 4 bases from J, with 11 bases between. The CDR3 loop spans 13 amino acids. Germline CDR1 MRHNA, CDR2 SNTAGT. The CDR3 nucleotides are TGTGCCAGCAGTCTTGACGAGGGCACTGAAGCTTTCTTT. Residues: CASSLDEGTEAFF.

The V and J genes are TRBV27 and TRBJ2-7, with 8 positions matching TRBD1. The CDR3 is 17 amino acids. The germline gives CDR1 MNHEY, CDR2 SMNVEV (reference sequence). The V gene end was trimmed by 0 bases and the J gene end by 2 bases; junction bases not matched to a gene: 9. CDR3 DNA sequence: TGTGCCAGCAGTTTATCGCCCCCCGGGACAGGAGCCTACGAGCAGTACTTC. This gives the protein CASSLSPPGTGAYEQYF.

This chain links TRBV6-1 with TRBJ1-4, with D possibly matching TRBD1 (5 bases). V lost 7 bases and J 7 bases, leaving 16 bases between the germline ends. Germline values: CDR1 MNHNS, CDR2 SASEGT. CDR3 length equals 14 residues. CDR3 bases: TGTGCCAGCACCGAGTGGGGGTCGACTGAAAAACTGTTTTTT. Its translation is CASTEWGSTEKLFF.

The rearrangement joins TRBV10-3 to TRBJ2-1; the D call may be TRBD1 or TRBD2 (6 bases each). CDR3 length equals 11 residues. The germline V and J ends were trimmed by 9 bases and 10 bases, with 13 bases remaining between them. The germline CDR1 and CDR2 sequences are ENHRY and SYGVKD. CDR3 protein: CAIGGGTEQFF. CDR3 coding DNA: TGTGCCATTGGTGGAGGGACAGAGCAGTTCTTC.

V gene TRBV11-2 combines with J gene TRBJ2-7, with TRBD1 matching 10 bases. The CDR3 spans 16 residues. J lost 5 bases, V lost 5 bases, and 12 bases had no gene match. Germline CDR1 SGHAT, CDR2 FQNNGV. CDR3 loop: CASSLAAGTGANEQYF. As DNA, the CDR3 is TGTGCCAGCAGCCTGGCCGCCGGGACAGGGGCAAACGAGCAGTACTTC. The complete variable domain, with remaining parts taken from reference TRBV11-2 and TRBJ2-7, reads EAGVAQSPRYKIIEKRQSVAFWCNPISGHATLYWYQQILGQGPKLLIQFQNNGVVDDSQLPKDRFSAERLKGVDSTLKIQPAKLEDSAVYLCASSLAAGTGANEQYFGPGTRLTVT.

The CDR3 DNA is TGTGCCAGCAGACGGGGGACCTCCTACAATGAGCAGTTCTTC. Protein sequence: CASRRGTSYNEQFF. J is TRBJ2-1 and V is TRBV9; D is possibly TRBD2 (6 bases). The germline V and J ends were trimmed by 5 bases and 0 bases, with 9 bases remaining between them. The germline V gene has CDR1 SGDLS and CDR2 YYNGEE. The CDR3 covers 14 residues.

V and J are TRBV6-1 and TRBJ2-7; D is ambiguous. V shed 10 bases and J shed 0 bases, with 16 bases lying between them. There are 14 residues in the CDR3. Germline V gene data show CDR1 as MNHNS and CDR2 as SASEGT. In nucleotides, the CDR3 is TGTGCCACCGCCAAGACCCCGGACTCCTACGAGCAGTACTTC. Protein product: CATAKTPDSYEQYF.

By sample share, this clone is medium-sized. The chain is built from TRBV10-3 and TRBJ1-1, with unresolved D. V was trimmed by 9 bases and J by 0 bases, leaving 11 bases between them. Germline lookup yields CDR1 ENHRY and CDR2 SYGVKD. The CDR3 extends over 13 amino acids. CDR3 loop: CAMRTGVNTEAFF. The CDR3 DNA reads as TGTGCCATGCGTACCGGGGTGAACACTGAAGCTTTCTTT.

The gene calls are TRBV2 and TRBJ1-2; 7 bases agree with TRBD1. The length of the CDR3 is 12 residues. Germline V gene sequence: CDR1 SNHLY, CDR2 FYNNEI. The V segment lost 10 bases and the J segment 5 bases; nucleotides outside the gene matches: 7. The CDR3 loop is CATQGTAYGYTF. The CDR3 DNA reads TGTGCCACACAAGGGACAGCTTATGGCTACACCTTC. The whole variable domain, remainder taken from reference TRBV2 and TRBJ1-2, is EPEVTQTPSHQVTQMGQEVILRCVPISNHLYFYWYRQILGQKVEFLVSFYNNEISEKSEIFDDQFSVERPDGSNFTLKIRSTKLEDSAMYFCATQGTAYGYTFGSGTRLTVV.

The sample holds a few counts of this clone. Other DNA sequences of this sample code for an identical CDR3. CDR3 protein: CATSRDRLAGIWNEQFF. The CDR3 nucleotides are TGTGCCACCAGCAGAGATCGACTAGCGGGGATTTGGAATGAGCAGTTCTTC. This sequence joins TRBV15 and TRBJ2-1; TRBD2 matches 11 bases. The V segment lost 0 bases and the J segment 7 bases; nucleotides outside the gene matches: 8. CDR1 is LNHNV, CDR2 YYDKDF, per germline (reference sequence). CDR3 size: 17 residues.

This chain's CDR3 is CASSISGSPDTQYF. The CDR3 region has the DNA TGTGCCAGTAGTATATCGGGGTCTCCAGATACGCAGTATTTT. The chain uses TRBV19 and TRBJ2-3, with a possible D match to TRBD2 (5 bases). Germline V lookup: CDR1 LNHDA, CDR2 SQIVND (reference sequence). The germline V and J ends were trimmed by 2 bases and 4 bases, with 10 bases remaining between them. The CDR3 is 14 residues long.

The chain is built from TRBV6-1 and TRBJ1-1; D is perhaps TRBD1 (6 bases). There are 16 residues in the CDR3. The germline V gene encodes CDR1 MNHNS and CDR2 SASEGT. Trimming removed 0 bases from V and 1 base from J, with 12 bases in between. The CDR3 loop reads CASSEARGLPNTEAFF. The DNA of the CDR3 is TGTGCCAGCAGTGAAGCGCGGGGGCTTCCGAACACTGAAGCTTTCTTT.

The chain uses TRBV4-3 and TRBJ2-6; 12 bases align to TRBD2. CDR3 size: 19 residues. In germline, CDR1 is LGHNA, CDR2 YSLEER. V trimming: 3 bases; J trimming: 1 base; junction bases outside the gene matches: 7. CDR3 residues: CASSHQLLAGGSGANVLTF. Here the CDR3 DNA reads TGCGCCAGCAGCCATCAACTACTAGCGGGGGGATCTGGGGCCAACGTCCTGACTTTC.

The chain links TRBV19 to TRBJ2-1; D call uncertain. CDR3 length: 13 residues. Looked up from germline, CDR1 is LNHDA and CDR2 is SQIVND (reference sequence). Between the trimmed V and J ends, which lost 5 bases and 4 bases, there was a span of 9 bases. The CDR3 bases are TGTGCCAGTAGTCCGTCCCGATACAATGAGCAGTTCTTC. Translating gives CASSPSRYNEQFF.

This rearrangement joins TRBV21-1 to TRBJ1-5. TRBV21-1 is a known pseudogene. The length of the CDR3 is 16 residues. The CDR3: CASSKGGGGANQPQHF. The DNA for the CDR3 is TGTGCCAGCAGCAAAGGCGGTGGGGGGGCCAATCAGCCCCAGCATTTT.

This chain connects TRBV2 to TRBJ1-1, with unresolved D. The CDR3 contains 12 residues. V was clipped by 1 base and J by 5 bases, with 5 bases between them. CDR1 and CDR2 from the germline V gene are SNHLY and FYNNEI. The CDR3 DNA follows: TGTGCCAGCAGTGAAGGGGTGACTGAAGCTTTCTTT. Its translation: CASSEGVTEAFF.